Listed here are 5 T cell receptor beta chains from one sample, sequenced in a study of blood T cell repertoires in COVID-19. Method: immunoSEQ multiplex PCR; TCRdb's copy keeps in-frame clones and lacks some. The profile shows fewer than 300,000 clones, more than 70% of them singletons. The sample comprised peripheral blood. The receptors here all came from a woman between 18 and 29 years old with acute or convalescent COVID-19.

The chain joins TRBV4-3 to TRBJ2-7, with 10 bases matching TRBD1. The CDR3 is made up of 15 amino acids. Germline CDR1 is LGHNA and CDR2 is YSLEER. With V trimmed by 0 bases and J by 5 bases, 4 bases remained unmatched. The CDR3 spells CASSQEGQGIHEQYF. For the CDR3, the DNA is TGCGCCAGCAGCCAAGAGGGACAGGGGATACACGAGCAGTACTTC.

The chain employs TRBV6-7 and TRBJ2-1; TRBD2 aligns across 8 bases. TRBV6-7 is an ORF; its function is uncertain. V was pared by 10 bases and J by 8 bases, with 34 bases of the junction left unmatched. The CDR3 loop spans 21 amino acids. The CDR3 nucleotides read TGTGCCACTAGAGGACCAGGGAAGCTAACTAGCGGAGAAAATTCGGCCGATGAGCAGTTCTTC. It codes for CATRGPGKLTSGENSADEQFF.

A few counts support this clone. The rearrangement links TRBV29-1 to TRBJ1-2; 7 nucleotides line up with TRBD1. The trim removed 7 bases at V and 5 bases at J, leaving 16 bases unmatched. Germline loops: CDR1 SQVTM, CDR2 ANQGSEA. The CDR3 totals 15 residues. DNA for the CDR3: TGCAGCGCTGGGGGATGGGACAGACGCCCATATGGCTACACCTTC. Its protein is CSAGGWDRRPYGYTF.

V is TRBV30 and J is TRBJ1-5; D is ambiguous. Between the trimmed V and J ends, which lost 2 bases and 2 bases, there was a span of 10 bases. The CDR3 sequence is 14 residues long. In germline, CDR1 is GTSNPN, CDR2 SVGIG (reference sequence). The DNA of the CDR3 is TGTGCCTGGAGTTCGGGTCGGGGCAATCAGCCCCAGCATTTT. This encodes CAWSSGRGNQPQHF.

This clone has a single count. Here the CDR3 reads CASSAGQLQETQYF. The CDR3 region has the DNA TGCGCCAGCAGTGCGGGACAGCTACAAGAGACCCAGTACTTC. The J gene is TRBJ2-5, the V gene TRBV10-1, with TRBD1 matching 7 bases. Per the germline V gene, CDR1 is WNHNN and CDR2 is SYGVQD (reference sequence). This CDR3 region has 14 residues. V lost 4 bases, J lost 2 bases, and 4 bases stayed unmatched.